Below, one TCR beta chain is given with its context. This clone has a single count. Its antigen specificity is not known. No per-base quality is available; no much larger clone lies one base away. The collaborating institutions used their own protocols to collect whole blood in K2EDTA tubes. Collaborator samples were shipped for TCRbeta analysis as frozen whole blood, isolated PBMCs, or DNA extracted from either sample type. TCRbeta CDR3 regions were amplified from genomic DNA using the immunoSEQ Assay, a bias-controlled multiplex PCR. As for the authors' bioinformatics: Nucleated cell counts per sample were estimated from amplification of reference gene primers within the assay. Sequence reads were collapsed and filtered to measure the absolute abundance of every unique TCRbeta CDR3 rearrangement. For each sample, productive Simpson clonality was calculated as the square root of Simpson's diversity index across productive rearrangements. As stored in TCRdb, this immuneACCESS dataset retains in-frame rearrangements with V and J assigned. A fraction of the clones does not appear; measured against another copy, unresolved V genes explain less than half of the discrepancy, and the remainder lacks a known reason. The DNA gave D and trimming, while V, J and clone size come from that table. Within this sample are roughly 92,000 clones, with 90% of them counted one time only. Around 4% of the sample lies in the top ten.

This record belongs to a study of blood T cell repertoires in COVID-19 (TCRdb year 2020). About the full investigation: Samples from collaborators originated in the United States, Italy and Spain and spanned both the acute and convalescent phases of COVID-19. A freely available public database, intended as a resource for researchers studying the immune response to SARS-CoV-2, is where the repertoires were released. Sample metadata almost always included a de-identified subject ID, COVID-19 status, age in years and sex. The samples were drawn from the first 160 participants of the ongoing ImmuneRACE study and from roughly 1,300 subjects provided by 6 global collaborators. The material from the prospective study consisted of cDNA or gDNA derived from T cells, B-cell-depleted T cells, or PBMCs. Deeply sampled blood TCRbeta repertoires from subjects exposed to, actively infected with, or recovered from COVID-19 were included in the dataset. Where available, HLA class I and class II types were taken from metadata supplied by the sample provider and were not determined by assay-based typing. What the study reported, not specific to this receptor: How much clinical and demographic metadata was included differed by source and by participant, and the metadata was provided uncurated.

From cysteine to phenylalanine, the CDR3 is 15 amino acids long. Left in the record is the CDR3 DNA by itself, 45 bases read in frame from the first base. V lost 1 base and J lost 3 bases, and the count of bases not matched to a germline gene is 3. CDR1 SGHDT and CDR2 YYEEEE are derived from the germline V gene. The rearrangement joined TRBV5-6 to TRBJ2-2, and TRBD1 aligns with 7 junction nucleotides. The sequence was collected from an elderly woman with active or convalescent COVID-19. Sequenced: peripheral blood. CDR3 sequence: CASSLSQGDTGELFF. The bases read TGTGCCAGCAGCTTGAGTCAGGGGGACACCGGGGAGCTGTTTTTT.